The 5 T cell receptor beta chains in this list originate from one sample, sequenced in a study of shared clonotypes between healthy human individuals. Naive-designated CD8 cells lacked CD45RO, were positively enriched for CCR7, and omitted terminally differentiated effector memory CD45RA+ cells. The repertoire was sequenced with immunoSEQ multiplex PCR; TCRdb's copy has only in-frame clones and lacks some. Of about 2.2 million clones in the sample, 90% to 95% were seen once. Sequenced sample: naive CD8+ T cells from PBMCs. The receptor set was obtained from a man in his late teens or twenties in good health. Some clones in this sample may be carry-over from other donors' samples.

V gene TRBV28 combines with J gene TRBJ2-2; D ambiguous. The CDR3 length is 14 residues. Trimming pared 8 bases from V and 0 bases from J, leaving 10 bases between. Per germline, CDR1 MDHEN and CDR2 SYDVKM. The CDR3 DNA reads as TGTGCCAGCCATAAAGCTTCGAACACCGGGGAGCTGTTTTTT. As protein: CASHKASNTGELFF.

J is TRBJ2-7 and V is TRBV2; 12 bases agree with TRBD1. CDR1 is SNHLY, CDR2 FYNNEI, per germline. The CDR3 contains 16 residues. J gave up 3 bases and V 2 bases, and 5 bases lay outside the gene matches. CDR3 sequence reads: CASSEKGQGAFYEQYF. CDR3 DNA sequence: TGTGCCAGCAGTGAAAAGGGACAGGGGGCATTCTACGAGCAGTACTTC.

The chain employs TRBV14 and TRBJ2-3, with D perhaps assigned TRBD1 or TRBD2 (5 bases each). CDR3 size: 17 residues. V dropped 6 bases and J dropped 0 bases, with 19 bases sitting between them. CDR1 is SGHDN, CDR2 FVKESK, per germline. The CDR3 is CASSPEGQGRSTDTQYF. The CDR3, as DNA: TGTGCCAGCAGTCCTGAGGGCCAGGGAAGGAGCACAGATACGCAGTATTTT.

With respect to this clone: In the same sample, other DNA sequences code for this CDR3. Written as DNA, the CDR3 is TGTGCCAGCAGCCCTAGCACAGATACGCAGTATTTT. Translation: CASSPSTDTQYF. This sequence joins TRBV9 and TRBJ2-3, with unresolved D. CDR3 length: 12 residues. V was trimmed by 4 bases and J by 0 bases, leaving 3 bases between them. The germline CDR1 and CDR2 sequences are SGDLS and YYNGEE.

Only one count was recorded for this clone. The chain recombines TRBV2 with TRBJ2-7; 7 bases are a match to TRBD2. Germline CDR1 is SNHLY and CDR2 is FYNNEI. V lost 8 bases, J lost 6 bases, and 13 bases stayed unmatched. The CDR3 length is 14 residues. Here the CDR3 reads CASRARLAPLEQYF. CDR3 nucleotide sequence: TGTGCCAGCCGCGCCCGACTAGCCCCACTCGAGCAGTACTTC.